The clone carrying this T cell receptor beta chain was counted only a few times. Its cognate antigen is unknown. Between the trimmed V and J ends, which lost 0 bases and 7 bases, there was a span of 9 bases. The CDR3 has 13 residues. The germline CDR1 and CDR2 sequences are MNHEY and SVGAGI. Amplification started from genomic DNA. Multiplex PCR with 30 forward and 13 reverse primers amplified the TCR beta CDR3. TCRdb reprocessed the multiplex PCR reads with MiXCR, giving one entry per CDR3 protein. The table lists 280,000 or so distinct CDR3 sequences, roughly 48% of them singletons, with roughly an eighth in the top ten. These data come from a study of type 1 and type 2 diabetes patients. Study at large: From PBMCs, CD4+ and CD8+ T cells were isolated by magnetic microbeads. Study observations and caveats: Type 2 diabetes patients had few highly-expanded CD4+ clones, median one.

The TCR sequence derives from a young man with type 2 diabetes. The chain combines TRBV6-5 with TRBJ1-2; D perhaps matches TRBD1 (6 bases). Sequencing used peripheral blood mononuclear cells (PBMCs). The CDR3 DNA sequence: TGTGCCAGCAGTTACTCACAGGGAGGTGGCTACACCTTC. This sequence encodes CASSYSQGGGYTF.